The clone carrying this T cell receptor (beta chain) was recorded many times. This record belongs to a study of metastatic and nonmetastatic thyroid tumors. TCRdb re-processed the PCR reads through MiXCR. Among approximately 15,000 clones listed, about 29% were seen once. CDR1 is SQVTM and CDR2 is ANQGSEA in the germline V gene. CDR3 length equals 13 residues. Trimming stripped 3 bases from V and 5 bases from J, with 12 bases between. All patients reached thyroid surgery having received no treatment beforehand. The sample taken for sequencing was tumor tissue. The chain links TRBV29-1 to TRBJ2-3; D ambiguous. The receptor comes from a male donor with papillary thyroid cancer or a benign thyroid nodule (not recorded which). Some clones in this sample may be carry-over from other donors' samples. The CDR3 DNA is TGCAGCGTTGAGGGCACCATCGAAGATACGCAGTATTTT. This codes for CSVEGTIEDTQYF.